This T cell receptor beta chain was identified during a study of OX40 agonist ivuxolimab in advanced cancers. Study results and caveats: On average, CD8+ T cells showed a greater number of expanded clones than CD4+.

Some clones are missing from TCRdb's copy, which holds only in-frame ones; the method was immunoSEQ multiplex PCR. Of around 83,000 clones in the sample, around 90% were seen once. Details on this clone: Its matching antigen is unknown.

The V gene lost 3 bases and the J gene lost 3 bases, with 15 bases spanning the gap. This CDR3 contains 15 residues. The V gene's germline CDR1 is SGDLS and CDR2 YYNGEE. The sampling schedule covered blood at baseline, cycle 4 day 1, and cycle 7 day 1. The chain carries TRBV9 and TRBJ1-1; D unresolved. This receptor was obtained from an adult with an advanced solid tumor such as melanoma, head and neck, liver or kidney cancer. Specimen: CD4+ or CD8+ T cells sorted from blood, collected in a trial of the OX40 agonist ivuxolimab. The CDR3 loop is CASSASSRPDTEAFF. The CDR3 DNA sequence: TGTGCCAGCAGCGCCTCTTCCCGGCCCGACACTGAAGCTTTCTTT.